These T cell receptor beta chains were read from a single sample in a study of cytomegalovirus exposure and HLA in healthy donors. Using immunoSEQ multiplex PCR, the repertoire was profiled, and TCRdb retains in-frame clones only, with some absent. In the table there are 40,000 to 55,000 clones, roughly 88% of which are singletons. Material: PBMCs. These receptors were obtained from a woman in her twenties or thirties in good health and CMV-seronegative. Each CDR3 is given with its conserved first and last residue. The D gene is left open where the match is weak. Expanded clones get a size class; other rows say once, few or many, or leave the size out.

>.|.|TRBV7-6|TRBJ1-4|15
TGTGCCAGCGGAACAGGGTTAACGTACATGGAAAAACTGTTTTTT
CASGTGLTYMEKLFF
>TRBD1|.|TRBV19|TRBJ1-2|13
TGTGCCAGTAGTATTACAGGGGGCTATGGCTACACCTTC
CASSITGGYGYTF
>.|.|TRBV7-9|TRBJ1-2|11
TGTGCCAGCAGCTTAGGGCATGGCTACACCTTC
CASSLGHGYTF
>.|.|TRBV5-1|TRBJ2-1|15
TGCGCCAGCAGCTTCGGGACAATAGACTACAATGAGCAGTTCTTC
CASSFGTIDYNEQFF
>.|.|TRBV4-3|TRBJ2-2|14
TGCGCCAGCAGCCAAGAGTATACGGCCGGGGAGCTGTTTTTT
CASSQEYTAGELFF
>.|.|TRBV5-4|TRBJ1-1|14
TGTGCCAGCAGCTTGGGAGTGTGGAACACTGAAGCTTTCTTT
CASSLGVWNTEAFF
>TRBD1|.|TRBV9|TRBJ1-1|13
TGTGCCAGCAGCGTAAGGGACAGTGGGTTGGCTTTCTTT
CASSVRDSGLAFF
>TRBD2|.|TRBV19|TRBJ2-7|14
TGTGCCAGTAGTATGGAACGGGAGGGCCACGAGCAGTACTTC
CASSMEREGHEQYF
>TRBD2|once|TRBV11-2|TRBJ2-1|17
TGTGCCAGCAGCTTAAAGGCTAGCGGTTGGTTTAGCAATGAGCAGTTCTTC
CASSLKASGWFSNEQFF
>.|few|TRBV2|TRBJ2-7|14
TGTGCCAGCAGTGAAAGGGGGGGACCCTACGAGCAGTACTTC
CASSERGGPYEQYF
>TRBD1|.|TRBV11-2|TRBJ2-5|17
TGTGCCAGCAGCTTAGGTAGGGACAGGTCCCTCAGAGAGACCCAGTACTTC
CASSLGRDRSLRETQYF
>TRBD2|.|TRBV10-1|TRBJ2-1|15
TGCGCCAGCAGTGAGATAGCGGGAGGGCTCAATGAGCAGTTCTTC
CASSEIAGGLNEQFF
>TRBD2|.|TRBV28|TRBJ2-1|17
TGTGCCAGCAGTTTAAATATGGGACTAGCGGATTACAATGAGCAGTTCTTC
CASSLNMGLADYNEQFF
>TRBD2|few|TRBV6-5|TRBJ2-1|15
TGTGCCAGCAGTTGGACTAGCGGTTCCTACAATGAGCAGTTCTTC
CASSWTSGSYNEQFF
>TRBD2|once|TRBV5-6|TRBJ2-7|15
TGTGCCAGCAGCTTGGCTGGGACTAGAGTCTCCGAGCAGTACTTC
CASSLAGTRVSEQYF